This T cell receptor (beta chain) was captured by sequencing in a study of blood T cells in healthy people across ages. The CDR3 covers 14 residues. Primed by a sample-barcoded 5' primer and a J-beta primer mix, a second PCR proceeded for about 6 to 12 cycles. The template-switch adaptor, which had 12 random nucleotides, put a tag on each cDNA molecule. TCRdb reprocessed the 5' RACE reads via MiXCR and lists one record per CDR3 protein. The sample has about 680,000 distinct CDR3 sequences; about half are singletons. The donors, aged about 6 to 95, were healthy Caucasians from Russia. Drawn from each donor were ten milliliters of peripheral blood. Every sample gave at least 6 micrograms of total RNA when it was extracted.

The source is a woman between 55 and 75 years old in good health. The genes are TRBV21-1 and TRBJ2-5; the D call in the table, TRBD2, was not verified against the DNA. TRBV21-1 is a pseudogene locus. Sequencing was carried out using blood. The CDR3 nucleotides read TGTGCCAGCAGCATACTAGCCCTCGGGGAGACCCAGTACTTC. Translation: CASSILALGETQYF.